This TCR beta chain appears in the sequencing data of a study of T-cell reconstitution after alpha-beta-depleted transplantation in children. This CDR3 contains 15 residues. The V gene's germline CDR1 is DFQATT and CDR2 SNEGSKA (reference sequence). Trimming removed 1 base at V and 2 bases at J, with 14 bases between. The table lists this clonotype with many counts. Preparation of the TCRbeta library was carried out with unique molecular identifiers. TCRdb itself ran the PCR reads through MiXCR, one entry per CDR3 protein. This repertoire shows about 690,000 distinct CDR3 sequences, roughly 15% found once; its top ten account for over 0.95%.

The sequencing used PBMCs from the stem cell graft donor, collected from the stem cell graft. The clonotype comes from a human donor who donated a stem cell graft to a child with acute myeloid leukemia. V is TRBV20-1 and J is TRBJ1-1; D uncertain. The CDR3 bases are TGCAGTGCTAGAGGCTCGACGCAGGACAACACTGAAGCTTTCTTT. Protein product: CSARGSTQDNTEAFF.